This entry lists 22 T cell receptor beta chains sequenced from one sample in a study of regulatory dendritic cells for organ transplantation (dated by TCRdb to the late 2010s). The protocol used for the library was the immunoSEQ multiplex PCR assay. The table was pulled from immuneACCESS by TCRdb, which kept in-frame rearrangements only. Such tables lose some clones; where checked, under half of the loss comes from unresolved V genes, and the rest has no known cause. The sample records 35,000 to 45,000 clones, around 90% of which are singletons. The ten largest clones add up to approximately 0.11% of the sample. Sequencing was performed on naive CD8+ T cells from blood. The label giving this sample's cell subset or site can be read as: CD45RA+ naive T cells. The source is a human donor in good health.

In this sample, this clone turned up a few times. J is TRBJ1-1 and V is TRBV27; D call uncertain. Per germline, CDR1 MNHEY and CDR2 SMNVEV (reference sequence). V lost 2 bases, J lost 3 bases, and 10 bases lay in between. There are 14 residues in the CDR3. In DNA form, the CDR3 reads TGTGCCAGCAGTTTAAGAGAGGGATACACTGAAGCTTTCTTT. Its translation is CASSLREGYTEAFF.

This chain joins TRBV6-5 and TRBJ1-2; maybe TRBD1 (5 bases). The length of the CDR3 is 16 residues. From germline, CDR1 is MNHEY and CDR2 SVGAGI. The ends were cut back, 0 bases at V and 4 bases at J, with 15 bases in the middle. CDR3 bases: TGTGCCAGCAGTTACTCGGACAATCCGTTCGGCTATGGCTACACCTTC. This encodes CASSYSDNPFGYGYTF.

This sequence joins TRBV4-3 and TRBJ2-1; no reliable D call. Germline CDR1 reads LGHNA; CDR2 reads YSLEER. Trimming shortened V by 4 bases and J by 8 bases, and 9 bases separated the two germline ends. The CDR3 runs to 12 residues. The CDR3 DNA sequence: TGCGCCAGCAGCCTCACCCCCCATGAGCAGTTCTTC. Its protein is CASSLTPHEQFF.

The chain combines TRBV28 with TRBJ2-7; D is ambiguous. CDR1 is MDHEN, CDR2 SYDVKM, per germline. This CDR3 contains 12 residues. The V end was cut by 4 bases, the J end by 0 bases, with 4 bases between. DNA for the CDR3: TGTGCCAGCAGTTCATCCTCCTACGAGCAGTACTTC. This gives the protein CASSSSSYEQYF.

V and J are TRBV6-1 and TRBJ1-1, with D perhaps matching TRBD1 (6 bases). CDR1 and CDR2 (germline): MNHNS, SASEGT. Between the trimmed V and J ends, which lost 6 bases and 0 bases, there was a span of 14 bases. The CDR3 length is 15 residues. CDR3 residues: CASSREGTMNTEAFF. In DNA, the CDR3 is TGTGCCAGCAGCCGGGAGGGGACAATGAACACTGAAGCTTTCTTT.

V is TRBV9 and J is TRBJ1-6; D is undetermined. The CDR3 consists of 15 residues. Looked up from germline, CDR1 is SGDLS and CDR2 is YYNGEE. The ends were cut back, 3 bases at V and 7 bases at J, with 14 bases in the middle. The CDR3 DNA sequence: TGTGCCAGCAGCGCATATGGAGGCGCCAATTCACCCCTCCACTTT. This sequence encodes CASSAYGGANSPLHF.

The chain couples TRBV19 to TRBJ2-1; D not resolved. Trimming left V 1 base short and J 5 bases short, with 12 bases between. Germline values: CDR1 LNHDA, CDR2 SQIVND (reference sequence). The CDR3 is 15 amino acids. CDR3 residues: CASSIGSTYNNEQFF. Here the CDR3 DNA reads TGTGCCAGTAGTATAGGCAGCACCTACAACAATGAGCAGTTCTTC.

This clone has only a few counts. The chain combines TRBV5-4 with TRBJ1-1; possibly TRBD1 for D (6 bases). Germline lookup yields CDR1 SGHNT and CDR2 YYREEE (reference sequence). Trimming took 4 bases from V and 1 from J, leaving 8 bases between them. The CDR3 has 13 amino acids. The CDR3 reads CASSLTGNTEAFF. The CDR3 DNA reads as TGTGCCAGCAGCCTGACAGGGAACACTGAAGCTTTCTTT.

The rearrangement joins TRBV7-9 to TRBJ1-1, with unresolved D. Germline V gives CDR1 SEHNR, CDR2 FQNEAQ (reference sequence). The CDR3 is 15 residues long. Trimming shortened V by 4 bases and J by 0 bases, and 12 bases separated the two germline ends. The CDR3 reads CASSYGPKMNTEAFF. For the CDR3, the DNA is TGTGCCAGCAGCTATGGACCGAAGATGAACACTGAAGCTTTCTTT.

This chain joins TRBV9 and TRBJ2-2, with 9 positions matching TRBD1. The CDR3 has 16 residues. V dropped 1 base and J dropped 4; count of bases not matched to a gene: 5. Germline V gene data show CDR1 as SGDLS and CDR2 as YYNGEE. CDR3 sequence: CASSVRDRAFTGELFF. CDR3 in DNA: TGTGCCAGCAGCGTAAGGGACAGGGCCTTCACCGGGGAGCTGTTTTTT.

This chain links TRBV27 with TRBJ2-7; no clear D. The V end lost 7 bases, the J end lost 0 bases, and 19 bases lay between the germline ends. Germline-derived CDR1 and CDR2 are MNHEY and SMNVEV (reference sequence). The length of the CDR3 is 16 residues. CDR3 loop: CASNLGQVPNSYEQYF. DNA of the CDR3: TGTGCCAGCAACCTCGGCCAGGTCCCAAACTCCTACGAGCAGTACTTC.

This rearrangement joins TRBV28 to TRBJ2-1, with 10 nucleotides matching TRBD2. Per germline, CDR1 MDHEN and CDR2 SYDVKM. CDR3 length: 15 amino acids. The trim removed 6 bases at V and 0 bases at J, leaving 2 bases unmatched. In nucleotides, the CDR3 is TGTGCCAGCAGGGGGACTAGCGACTCCTACAATGAGCAGTTCTTC. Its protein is CASRGTSDSYNEQFF.

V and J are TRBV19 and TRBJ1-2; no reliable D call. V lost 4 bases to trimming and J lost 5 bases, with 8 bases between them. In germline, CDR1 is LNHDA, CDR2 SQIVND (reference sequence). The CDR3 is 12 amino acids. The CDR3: CASSTHQYGYTF. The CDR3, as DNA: TGTGCCAGTAGTACACACCAGTATGGCTACACCTTC. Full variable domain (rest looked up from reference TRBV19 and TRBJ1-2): DGGITQSPKYLFRKEGQNVTLSCEQNLNHDAMYWYRQDPGQGLRLIYYSQIVNDFQKGDIAEGYSVSREKKESFPLTVTSAQKNPTAFYLCASSTHQYGYTFGSGTRLTVV.

CDR3 sequence (DNA): TGTGCCAGCAGCTTAGAAGGCGCGGGAGGGGCCGGGGAGCTGTTTTTT. As protein: CASSLEGAGGAGELFF. V is TRBV11-2 and J is TRBJ2-2; 9 bases fit TRBD2. In germline, CDR1 is SGHAT, CDR2 FQNNGV. CDR3 length: 16 amino acids. V was pared by 0 bases and J by 6 bases, with 5 bases of the junction left unmatched.

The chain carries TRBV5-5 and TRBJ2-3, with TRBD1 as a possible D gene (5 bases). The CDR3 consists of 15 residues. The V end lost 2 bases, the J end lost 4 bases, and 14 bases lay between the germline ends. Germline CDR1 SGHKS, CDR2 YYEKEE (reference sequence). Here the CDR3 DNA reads TGTGCCAGCAGCTTTTCGGGCAGGGCATCAGATACGCAGTATTTT. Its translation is CASSFSGRASDTQYF.

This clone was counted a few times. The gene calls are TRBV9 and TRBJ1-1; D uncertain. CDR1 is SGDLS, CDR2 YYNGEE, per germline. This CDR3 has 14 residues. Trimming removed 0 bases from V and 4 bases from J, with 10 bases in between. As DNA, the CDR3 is TGTGCCAGCAGCGTAGGAAGCCACGGCACTGAAGCTTTCTTT. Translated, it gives CASSVGSHGTEAFF.

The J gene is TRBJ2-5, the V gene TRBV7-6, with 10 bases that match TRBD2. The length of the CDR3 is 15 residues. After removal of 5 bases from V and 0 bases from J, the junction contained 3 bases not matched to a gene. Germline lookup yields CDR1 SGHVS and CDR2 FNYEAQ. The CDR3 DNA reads TGTGCCAGCAGCAAAGGGACTAGCGACCAAGAGACCCAGTACTTC. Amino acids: CASSKGTSDQETQYF. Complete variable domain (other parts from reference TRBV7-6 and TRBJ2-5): GAGVSQSPRYKVTKRGQDVALRCDPISGHVSLYWYRQALGQGPEFLTYFNYEAQQDKSGLPNDRFSAERPEGSISTLTIQRTEQRDSAMYRCASSKGTSDQETQYFGPGTRLLVL.

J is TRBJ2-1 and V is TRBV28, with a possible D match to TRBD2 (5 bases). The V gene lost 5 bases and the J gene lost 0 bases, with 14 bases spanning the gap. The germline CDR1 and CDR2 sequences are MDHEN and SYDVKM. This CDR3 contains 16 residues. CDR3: CASSHGLLSSYNEQFF. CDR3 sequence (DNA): TGTGCCAGCAGTCATGGACTCTTGAGCTCCTACAATGAGCAGTTCTTC.

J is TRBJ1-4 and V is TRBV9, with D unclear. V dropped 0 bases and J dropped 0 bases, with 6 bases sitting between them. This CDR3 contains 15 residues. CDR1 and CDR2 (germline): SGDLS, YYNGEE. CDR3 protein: CASSVGAATNEKLFF. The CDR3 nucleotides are TGTGCCAGCAGCGTAGGAGCTGCAACTAATGAAAAACTGTTTTTT.

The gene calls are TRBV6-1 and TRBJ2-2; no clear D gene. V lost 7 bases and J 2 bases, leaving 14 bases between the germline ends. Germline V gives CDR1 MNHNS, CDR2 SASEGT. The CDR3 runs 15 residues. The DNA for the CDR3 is TGTGCCAGCATGGGAAGGCACCTCAACACCGGGGAGCTGTTTTTT. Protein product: CASMGRHLNTGELFF.

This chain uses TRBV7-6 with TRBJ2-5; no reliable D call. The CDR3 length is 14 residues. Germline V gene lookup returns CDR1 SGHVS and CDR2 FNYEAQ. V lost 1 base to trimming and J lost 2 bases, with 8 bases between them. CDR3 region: CASSLVGQQETQYF. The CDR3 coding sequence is TGTGCCAGCAGCTTAGTCGGCCAACAAGAGACCCAGTACTTC.

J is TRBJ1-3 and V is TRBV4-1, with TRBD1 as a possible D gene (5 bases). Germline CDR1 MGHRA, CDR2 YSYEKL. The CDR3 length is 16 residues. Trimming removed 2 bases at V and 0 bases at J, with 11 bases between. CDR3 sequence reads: CASSQLQAYSGNTIYF. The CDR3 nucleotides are TGCGCCAGCAGCCAACTACAGGCGTACTCTGGAAACACCATATATTTT.